This entry describes one T cell receptor (beta chain). Sequenced by immunoSEQ multiplex PCR; TCRdb stores in-frame clones only, minus some. The sample has fewer than 250,000 clones; approximately 80% are singletons. Trimming at V came to 0 bases and at J to 4 bases, leaving 5 bases not matched to a gene. Germline CDR1 and CDR2: KGHSH and LQKENI. The CDR3 spans 15 residues. This sample was included in a study of blood T cell repertoires in COVID-19. The chain carries TRBV18 and TRBJ1-2, with 7 bases lining up with TRBD1. Input material: peripheral blood. The receptor was isolated from a woman aged 50 to 60 with acute or convalescent COVID-19. In DNA, the CDR3 is TGTGCCAGCTCACCACCCCCGGGACAGAGCTATGGCTACACCTTC. It specifies CASSPPPGQSYGYTF.